The 12 T cell receptor beta chains in this list originate from one sample, sequenced in a study of persistence of HIV-infected CD4 T cells. No antigen is known for these receptors. The immunoSEQ assay was version 4, run in survey mode. Only in-frame clones appear in the TCRdb table, and some are missing; sequencing was by immunoSEQ multiplex PCR. The table includes about 45,000 clones, 80% to 95% detected once. This nonspecific control used anti-CD3/anti-CD28 bead stimulation of CD4+ T cells. Responding CD4+ T cells were sorted by upregulation of both CD40 ligand and CD69. The sequencing used CD4+ T cells sorted from PBMCs after roughly 18-hour stimulation, collected from a patient who received antiretroviral therapy. The receptors were gathered from an adult man with HIV who was CMV-seropositive.

This chain links TRBV5-4 with TRBJ2-2; no firm D call. The ends were cut back, 0 bases at V and 3 bases at J, with 12 bases in the middle. In germline, CDR1 is SGHNT, CDR2 YYREEE (reference sequence). This CDR3 region has 16 residues. The CDR3 is CASSLGVGKDTGELFF. The CDR3, as DNA: TGTGCCAGCAGCTTGGGGGTAGGGAAGGACACCGGGGAGCTGTTTTTT.

The gene calls are TRBV5-1 and TRBJ2-5; D not certain. The CDR3 consists of 14 residues. Trimming removed 3 bases from V and 7 bases from J, with 16 bases in between. Germline V CDR1 and CDR2: SGHRS, YFSETQ. The chain's CDR3 is CASSSNGIPGTQYF. The DNA for the CDR3 is TGCGCCAGCAGCTCAAACGGAATTCCGGGGACCCAGTACTTC. The full variable domain, its missing parts supplied by reference TRBV5-1 and TRBJ2-5, is KAGVTQTPRYLIKTRGQQVTLSCSPISGHRSVSWYQQTPGQGLQFLFEYFSETQRNKGNFPGRFSGRQFSNSRSEMNVSTLELGDSALYLCASSSNGIPGTQYFGPGTRLLVL.

This chain connects TRBV5-8 to TRBJ1-6; D is perhaps TRBD1 (5 bases). From germline, CDR1 is SGHTS and CDR2 YDEGEE. Trimming pared 0 bases from V and 9 bases from J, leaving 10 bases between. This CDR3 region has 14 residues. In DNA form, the CDR3 reads TGTGCCAGCAGCTTGGGCGGCAGGGTTTCACCCCTCCACTTT. It yields the protein CASSLGGRVSPLHF.

This clone was seen only once. The CDR3 loop is CASSVVLAGASDEQFF. CDR3 in DNA: TGTGCCAGCAGCGTAGTACTAGCGGGGGCCTCGGATGAGCAGTTCTTC. The rearrangement uses TRBV9 and TRBJ2-1; 11 bases align to TRBD2. The CDR3 is 16 residues long. The germline CDR1 and CDR2 sequences are SGDLS and YYNGEE. V shed 0 bases, J shed 8 bases, and the junction held 7 bases outside the gene matches.

This chain joins TRBV6-2 or TRBV6-3 and TRBJ1-5, with 9 bases fitting TRBD1. The CDR3 is 18 residues long. The germline V gene has CDR1 MNHEY and CDR2 SVGEGT. J lost 3 bases, V lost 5 bases, and 14 bases had no gene match. CDR3 amino acids: CASSTAPGTGIDNQPQHF. The CDR3 DNA follows: TGTGCCAGCAGTACCGCTCCGGGGACAGGGATTGACAATCAGCCCCAGCATTTT.

The gene calls are TRBV7-2 and TRBJ1-2; D unresolved. Trimming cost V 2 bases and J 2 bases, with 9 bases left between them. The CDR3 has 14 residues. Germline assignment: CDR1 SGHTA and CDR2 FQGNSA. The DNA of the CDR3 is TGTGCCAGCAGCTTAACGGGAGGGAACTATGGCTACACCTTC. Translated, it gives CASSLTGGNYGYTF. The full variable domain, its missing parts supplied by reference TRBV7-2 and TRBJ1-2, is GAGVSQSPSNKVTEKGKDVELRCDPISGHTALYWYRQSLGQGLEFLIYFQGNSAPDKSGLPSDRFSAERTGGSVSTLTIQRTQQEDSAVYLCASSLTGGNYGYTFGSGTRLTVV.

The chain has TRBV13 and TRBJ2-7; possible D gene TRBD1, 5 bases. Trimming removed 1 base at V and 4 bases at J, with 14 bases between. The CDR3 length is 15 residues. Germline assignment: CDR1 PRHDT and CDR2 FYEKMQ (reference sequence). This CDR3 is CASSLEGRQLYEQYF. As DNA, the CDR3 is TGTGCCAGCAGCTTAGAGGGGCGACAGTTATACGAGCAGTACTTC.

J is TRBJ2-7 and V is TRBV7-9; 7 bases fit TRBD1. V shed 2 bases and J 3 bases; nucleotides not matched to a gene: 7. The CDR3 is 15 amino acids. The germline V gene has CDR1 SEHNR and CDR2 FQNEAQ (reference sequence). The CDR3 sequence is CASSLRQGIVYEQYF. CDR3 coding DNA: TGTGCCAGCAGCTTAAGACAGGGTATAGTCTACGAGCAGTACTTC. Using reference TRBV7-9 and TRBJ2-7 for the parts outside the CDR3, the full variable domain is DTGVSQNPRHKITKRGQNVTFRCDPISEHNRLYWYRQTLGQGPEFLTYFQNEAQLEKSRLLSDRFSAERPKGSFSTLEIQRTEQGDSAMYLCASSLRQGIVYEQYFGPGTRLTVT.

The chain recombines TRBV18 with TRBJ2-7; D is possibly TRBD1 (5 bases). This CDR3 has 13 residues. Germline CDR1 is KGHSH and CDR2 is LQKENI. V lost 3 bases and J 3 bases, leaving 9 bases between the germline ends. Written as DNA, the CDR3 is TGTGCCAGCTCACCTGACAGCCTCTACGAGCAGTACTTC. This encodes CASSPDSLYEQYF.

The chain combines TRBV16 with TRBJ1-5; TRBD1 matches 8 bases. V was pared by 2 bases and J by 0 bases, with 3 bases of the junction left unmatched. The CDR3 contains 16 residues. Per the germline V gene, CDR1 is KGHSY and CDR2 is FQNENV. The CDR3 nucleotides are TGTGCCAGCAGCCAACTCGGACAGGGTAGCAATCAGCCCCAGCATTTT. Its translation: CASSQLGQGSNQPQHF.

This clone was counted a single time. The chain carries TRBV6-6 and TRBJ2-7; D ambiguous. In germline, CDR1 is MNHNY, CDR2 SVGAGI (reference sequence). The CDR3 loop spans 13 amino acids. V shed 2 bases and J shed 7 bases, with 12 bases lying between them. CDR3 coding DNA: TGTGCCAGCAGTTACACGTCGAAGCGAGAGCAGTACTTC. Amino acids: CASSYTSKREQYF.

V and J are TRBV5-8 and TRBJ2-2; D gene ambiguous. V gave up 4 bases and J gave up 1 base, with 11 bases separating them. Per the germline V gene, CDR1 is SGHTS and CDR2 is YDEGEE. The CDR3 has 15 residues. CDR3 sequence: CASSLGPENTGELFF. CDR3 in DNA: TGTGCCAGCAGCCTTGGACCCGAGAACACCGGGGAGCTGTTTTTT.